This entry lists 6 T cell receptor beta chains sequenced from one sample in a study of cytomegalovirus exposure and HLA in healthy donors. 13 Jbeta primers and 60 Vbeta primers were used for the PCR. TCRdb's table, derived via immunoSEQ multiplex PCR, lists solely in-frame clones and lacks some. The sample has around 150,000 clones, roughly 80% seen once. The sequenced sample consisted of PBMCs. These receptors were obtained from a male donor in good health and CMV-seronegative.

The chain employs TRBV7-2 and TRBJ1-1; 8 bases map to TRBD1. V lost 1 base to trimming and J lost 1 base; unmatched junction nucleotides: 2. CDR3 length equals 15 residues. Per germline, CDR1 SGHTA and CDR2 FQGNSA. DNA for the CDR3: TGTGCCAGCAGCTTAGAGGGACAGGCGAACACTGAAGCTTTCTTT. Its translation: CASSLEGQANTEAFF.

The chain employs TRBV6-4 and TRBJ2-1; the match to TRBD2 covers 12 bases. The germline gives CDR1 MRHNA, CDR2 SNTAGT. After removal of 4 bases from V and 7 bases from J, the junction contained 5 bases not matched to a gene. The CDR3 has 15 amino acids. The CDR3 nucleotides are TGTGCCAGCAGTGTGCTAGCGGGGGGGCGGAATGAGCAGTTCTTC. It specifies CASSVLAGGRNEQFF.

The rearrangement links TRBV5-1 to TRBJ2-1; 10 bases are a match to TRBD2. CDR1 and CDR2 from the germline V gene are SGHRS and YFSETQ. The CDR3 covers 16 residues. Germline trimming cut 4 bases from V and 2 bases from J; bases unmatched to any gene: 6. The chain's CDR3 is CASSPTSGIPYNEQFF. The CDR3 bases are TGCGCCAGCAGCCCTACTAGCGGGATCCCCTACAATGAGCAGTTCTTC.

The genes are TRBV7-9 and TRBJ2-7; 8 positions agree with TRBD2. CDR3 length equals 17 residues. Looked up from germline, CDR1 is SEHNR and CDR2 is FQNEAQ (reference sequence). Trimming took 0 bases from V and 3 from J; bases not matched to a gene: 10. CDR3 protein: CASSLATSAGVIYEQYF. The DNA of the CDR3 is TGTGCCAGCAGCTTAGCCACCTCAGCGGGAGTGATCTACGAGCAGTACTTC.

Concerning this clone: The CDR3 does not close with the conserved phenylalanine or tryptophan, likely indicating a read error. The chain recombines TRBV23-1 with TRBJ1-2, with 9 bases matching TRBD1. TRBV23-1 is marked as an open reading frame, function uncertain. Trimming removed 4 bases from V and 7 bases from J; junction bases left unmatched: 7. The CDR3 has 14 amino acids. CDR3 loop: CASSRRDREGGYTL. The DNA of the CDR3 is TGCGCCAGCAGTCGCAGGGACAGGGAGGGTGGCTACACCCTC.

This sequence joins TRBV29-1 and TRBJ2-5; 14 bases agree with TRBD2. Germline CDR1 is SQVTM and CDR2 is ANQGSEA. Trimming cost V 4 bases and J 4 bases; bases outside gene matches: 8. This CDR3 region has 16 residues. The CDR3 loop reads CSVGQRGLAGVETQYF. The CDR3 DNA follows: TGCAGCGTTGGCCAAAGGGGACTAGCGGGAGTAGAGACCCAGTACTTC.